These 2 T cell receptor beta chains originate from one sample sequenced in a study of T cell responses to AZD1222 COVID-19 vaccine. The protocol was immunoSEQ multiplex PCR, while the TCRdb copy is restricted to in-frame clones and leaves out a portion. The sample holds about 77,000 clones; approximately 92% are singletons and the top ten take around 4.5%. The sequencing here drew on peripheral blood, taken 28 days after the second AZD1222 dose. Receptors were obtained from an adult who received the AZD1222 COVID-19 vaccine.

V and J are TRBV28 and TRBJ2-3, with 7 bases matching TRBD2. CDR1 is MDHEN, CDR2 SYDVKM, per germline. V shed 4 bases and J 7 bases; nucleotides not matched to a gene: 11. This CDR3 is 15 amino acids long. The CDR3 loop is CASSSLAGAQYTQYF. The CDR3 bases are TGTGCCAGCAGTTCCCTGGCGGGAGCCCAATATACGCAGTATTTT.

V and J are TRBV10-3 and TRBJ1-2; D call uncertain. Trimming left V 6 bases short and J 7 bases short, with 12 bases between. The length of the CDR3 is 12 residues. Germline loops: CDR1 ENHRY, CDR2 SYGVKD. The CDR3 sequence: CAISDFSGGYTF. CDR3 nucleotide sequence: TGTGCCATCAGCGACTTTTCAGGTGGCTACACCTTC.